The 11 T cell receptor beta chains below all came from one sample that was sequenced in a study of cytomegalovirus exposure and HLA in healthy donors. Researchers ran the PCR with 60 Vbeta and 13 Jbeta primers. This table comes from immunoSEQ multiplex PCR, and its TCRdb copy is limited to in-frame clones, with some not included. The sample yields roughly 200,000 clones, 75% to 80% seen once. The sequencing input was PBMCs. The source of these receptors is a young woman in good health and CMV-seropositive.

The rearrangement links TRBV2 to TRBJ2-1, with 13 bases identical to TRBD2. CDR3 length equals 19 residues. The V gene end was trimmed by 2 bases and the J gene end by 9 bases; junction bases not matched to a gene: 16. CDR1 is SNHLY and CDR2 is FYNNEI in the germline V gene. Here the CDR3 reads CASSEILAGGLGSRGEQFF. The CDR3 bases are TGTGCCAGCAGTGAAATACTAGCGGGGGGGCTGGGCTCTCGAGGTGAGCAGTTCTTC.

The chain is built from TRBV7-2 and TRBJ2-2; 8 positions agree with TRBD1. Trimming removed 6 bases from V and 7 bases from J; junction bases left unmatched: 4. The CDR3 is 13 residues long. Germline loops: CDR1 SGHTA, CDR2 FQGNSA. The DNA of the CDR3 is TGTGCCAGCAGGTGGACAGGGCTCGGGGAGCTGTTTTTT. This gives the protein CASRWTGLGELFF.

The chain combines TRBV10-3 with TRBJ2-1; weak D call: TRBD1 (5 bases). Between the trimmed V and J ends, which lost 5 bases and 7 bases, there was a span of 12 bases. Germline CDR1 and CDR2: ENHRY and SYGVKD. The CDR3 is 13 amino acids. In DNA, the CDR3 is TGTGCCATCAGTTATGGGGCTTGGAATGAGCAGTTCTTC. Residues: CAISYGAWNEQFF.

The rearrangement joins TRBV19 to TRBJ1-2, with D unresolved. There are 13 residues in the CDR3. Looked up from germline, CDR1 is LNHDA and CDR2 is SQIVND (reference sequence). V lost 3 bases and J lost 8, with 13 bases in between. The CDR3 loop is CASSIGATNGYTF. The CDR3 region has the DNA TGTGCCAGTAGTATCGGTGCGACAAACGGCTACACCTTC.

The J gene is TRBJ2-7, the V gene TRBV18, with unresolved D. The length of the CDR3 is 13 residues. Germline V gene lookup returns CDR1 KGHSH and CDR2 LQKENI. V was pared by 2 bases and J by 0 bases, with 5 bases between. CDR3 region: CASSPGPSYEQYF. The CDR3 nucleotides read TGTGCCAGCTCACCAGGCCCCTCCTACGAGCAGTACTTC. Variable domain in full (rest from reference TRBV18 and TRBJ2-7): NAGVMQNPRHLVRRRGQEARLRCSPMKGHSHVYWYRQLPEEGLKFMVYLQKENIIDESGMPKERFSAEFPKEGPSILRIQQVVRGDSAAYFCASSPGPSYEQYFGPGTRLTVT.

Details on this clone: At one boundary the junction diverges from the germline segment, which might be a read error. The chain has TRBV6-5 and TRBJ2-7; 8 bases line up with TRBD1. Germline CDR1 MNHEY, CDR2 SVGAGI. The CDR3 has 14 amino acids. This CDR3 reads CASSQSGGPYEHYF. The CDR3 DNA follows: TGTGCCAGCAGTCAATCAGGGGGCCCCTACGAGCACTACTTC.

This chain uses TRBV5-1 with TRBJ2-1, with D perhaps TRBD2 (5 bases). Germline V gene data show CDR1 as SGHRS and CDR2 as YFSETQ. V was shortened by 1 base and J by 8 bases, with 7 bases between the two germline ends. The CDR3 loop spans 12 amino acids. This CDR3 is CASSLIGDEQFF. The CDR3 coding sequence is TGCGCCAGCAGCTTGATCGGGGATGAGCAGTTCTTC.

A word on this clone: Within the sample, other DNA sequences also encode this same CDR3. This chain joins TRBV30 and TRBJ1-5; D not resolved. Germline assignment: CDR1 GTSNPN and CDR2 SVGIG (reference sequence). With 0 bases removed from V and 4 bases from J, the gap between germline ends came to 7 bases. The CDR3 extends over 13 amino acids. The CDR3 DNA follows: TGTGCCTGGAGTGTAAGAGGGAATCAGCCCCAGCATTTT. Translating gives CAWSVRGNQPQHF.

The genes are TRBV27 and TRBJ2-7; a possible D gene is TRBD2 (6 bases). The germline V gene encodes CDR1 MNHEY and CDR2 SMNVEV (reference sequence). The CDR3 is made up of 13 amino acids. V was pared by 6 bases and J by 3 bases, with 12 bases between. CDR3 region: CASSLRRGYEQYF. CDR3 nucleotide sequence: TGTGCCAGCAGCCTGAGGAGGGGCTACGAGCAGTACTTC.

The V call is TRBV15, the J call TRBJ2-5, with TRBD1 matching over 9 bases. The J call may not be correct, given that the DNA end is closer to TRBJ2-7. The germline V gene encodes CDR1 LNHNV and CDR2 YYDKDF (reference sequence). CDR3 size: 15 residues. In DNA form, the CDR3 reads TGTGCCACCAGCAGTGGCCGGGACAGGGCCTACGAGCAGTACTTC. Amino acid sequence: CATSSGRDRAYEQYF.

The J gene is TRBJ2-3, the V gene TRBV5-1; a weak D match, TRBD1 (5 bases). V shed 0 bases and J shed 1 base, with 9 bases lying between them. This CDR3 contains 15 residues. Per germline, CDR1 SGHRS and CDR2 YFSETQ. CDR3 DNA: TGCGCCAGCAGCTTGGCAGGGCCCCGCACAGATACGCAGTATTTT. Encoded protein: CASSLAGPRTDTQYF. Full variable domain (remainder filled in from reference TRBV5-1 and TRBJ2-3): KAGVTQTPRYLIKTRGQQVTLSCSPISGHRSVSWYQQTPGQGLQFLFEYFSETQRNKGNFPGRFSGRQFSNSRSEMNVSTLELGDSALYLCASSLAGPRTDTQYFGPGTRLTVL.